Below are 30 T cell receptor beta chains sequenced from a single sample in a study of CD8 T cells in ankylosing spondylitis. TCRdb reanalysed the 5' RACE reads using MiXCR and keeps one entry per CDR3 protein. The sample yields about 160,000 distinct CDR3 sequences, approximately 20% seen once. The sequencing input was blood, either unsorted or a sorted T cell fraction (not recorded which). The receptors shown here come from a male donor with ankylosing spondylitis or in good health (not recorded which).

The chain carries TRBV24-1 and TRBJ2-2; 7 positions match TRBD1. The CDR3 loop spans 16 amino acids. V shed 6 bases and J 6 bases; nucleotides not matched to a gene: 12. The germline gives CDR1 KGHDR, CDR2 SFDVKD. CDR3 region: CATSFARDSRAGELFF. For the CDR3, the DNA is TGTGCCACCAGTTTCGCCCGGGACAGTCGGGCCGGGGAGCTGTTTTTT.

V gene TRBV3-1 combines with J gene TRBJ2-7; D is unresolved. This CDR3 spans 15 amino acids. Looked up from germline, CDR1 is LGHDT and CDR2 is YNNKEL (reference sequence). V lost 3 bases and J lost 5, with 17 bases in between. CDR3 loop: CASSHAGPSFDEQYF. The CDR3 DNA sequence: TGTGCCAGCAGCCATGCCGGACCGTCGTTCGACGAGCAGTACTTC.

CDR3 sequence reads: CASSYGTAYGYTF. DNA of the CDR3: TGTGCCAGCAGCTATGGGACAGCCTATGGCTACACCTTC. The chain uses TRBV5-4 and TRBJ1-2; 7 bases map to TRBD1. CDR3 length: 13 residues. Trimming at V came to 3 bases and at J to 4 bases, leaving 3 bases not matched to a gene. CDR1 is SGHNT, CDR2 YYREEE, per germline (reference sequence).

This clonotype was seen ten or more times. J is TRBJ2-2 and V is TRBV5-1; 8 nucleotides agree with TRBD2. J lost 7 bases, V lost 5 bases, and 4 bases had no gene match. The CDR3 runs to 13 residues. Germline assignment: CDR1 SGHRS and CDR2 YFSETQ. The CDR3 DNA follows: TGCGCCAGCAGGGTAGCGGGAAGCGGGGAGCTGTTTTTT. It specifies CASRVAGSGELFF.

Only a few counts were recorded for this clonotype. The chain links TRBV18 to TRBJ2-5, with 10 positions matching TRBD2. CDR1 and CDR2 from the germline V gene are KGHSH and LQKENI. The CDR3 has 17 amino acids. Germline trimming cut 3 bases from V and 2 bases from J; bases unmatched to any gene: 9. The CDR3 reads CASSPGLAGVIQETQYF. The CDR3 bases are TGTGCCAGCTCACCGGGGCTAGCGGGAGTGATACAAGAGACCCAGTACTTC.

This clonotype was recorded many times. The rearrangement links TRBV25-1 to TRBJ1-1, with D unresolved. The CDR3 sequence is 13 residues long. V was clipped by 8 bases and J by 0 bases, with 10 bases between them. Germline values: CDR1 MGHDK, CDR2 SYGVNS. This CDR3 reads CASGLTLNTEAFF. The CDR3 bases are TGTGCCAGCGGCCTTACACTGAACACTGAAGCTTTCTTT.

There are many counts of this clonotype. The rearrangement joins TRBV6-5 to TRBJ1-1; weak D call: TRBD1 (5 bases). CDR1 and CDR2 (germline): MNHEY, SVGAGI. This CDR3 has 17 amino acids. V dropped 0 bases and J dropped 2 bases, with 16 bases sitting between them. As DNA, the CDR3 is TGTGCCAGCAGTTACTCGTCGGCGACCAGGGTAAACACTGAAGCTTTCTTT. Residues: CASSYSSATRVNTEAFF.

Of note for this clonotype: A read error is possible here, since a much larger clone lies one base away. The V call is TRBV5-1, the J call TRBJ1-4, with D possibly matching TRBD1 (5 bases). Germline V gene data show CDR1 as SGHRS and CDR2 as YFSETQ. The CDR3 spans 15 residues. V shed 4 bases and J shed 10 bases, with 20 bases lying between them. The CDR3 loop reads CASSLDSGRDGKLFF. The CDR3 DNA follows: TGCGCCAGCAGCCTGGATTCGGGACGGGATGGAAAACTGTTTTTT.

The chain combines TRBV20-1 with TRBJ2-7; 10 nucleotides agree with TRBD2. Germline trimming cut 2 bases from V and 2 bases from J; bases unmatched to any gene: 6. The CDR3 has 15 amino acids. Germline V gene data show CDR1 as DFQATT and CDR2 as SNEGSKA (reference sequence). The CDR3 DNA reads as TGCAGTGCTAGACCGGGACTAGCGATAGCCTACGAGCAGTACTTC. Encoded protein: CSARPGLAIAYEQYF.

The chain combines TRBV7-2 with TRBJ2-1; no clear D. The CDR3 is made up of 13 amino acids. Germline loops: CDR1 SGHTA, CDR2 FQGNSA. Trimming cost V 2 bases and J 5 bases, with 7 bases left between them. The CDR3 coding sequence is TGTGCCAGCAGCTTATCGACCGACAATGAGCAGTTCTTC. Translating it yields CASSLSTDNEQFF. The full variable domain, completed using reference TRBV7-2 and TRBJ2-1, is GAGVSQSPSNKVTEKGKDVELRCDPISGHTALYWYRQSLGQGLEFLIYFQGNSAPDKSGLPSDRFSAERTGGSVSTLTIQRTQQEDSAVYLCASSLSTDNEQFFGPGTRLTVL.

This chain joins TRBV18 and TRBJ2-1, with unresolved D. Germline lookup yields CDR1 KGHSH and CDR2 LQKENI. Trimming left V 3 bases short and J 8 bases short, with 14 bases between. CDR3 length equals 14 residues. CDR3 amino acids: CASSPNRILDEQFF. The CDR3 region has the DNA TGTGCCAGCTCACCCAATAGGATATTGGATGAGCAGTTCTTC.

This clonotype was detected only a few times. The rearrangement links TRBV27 to TRBJ1-1; 8 nucleotides line up with TRBD1. This CDR3 is 18 amino acids long. V was pared by 2 bases and J by 1 base, with 12 bases of the junction left unmatched. CDR1 MNHEY and CDR2 SMNVEV come from the germline V gene (reference sequence). The CDR3 region is CASSLTWGAGTGNTEAFF. The CDR3 bases are TGTGCCAGCAGTTTAACGTGGGGGGCCGGGACAGGGAACACTGAAGCTTTCTTT.

This clonotype appeared many times. The chain couples TRBV20-1 to TRBJ2-4; the D is unclear. The V gene's germline CDR1 is DFQATT and CDR2 SNEGSKA (reference sequence). V lost 3 bases and J 0 bases, leaving 6 bases between the germline ends. The CDR3 is 13 amino acids. The CDR3 spells CSASDLAKNIQYF. In DNA form, the CDR3 reads TGCAGTGCTAGCGACTTAGCCAAAAACATTCAGTACTTC.

The chain recombines TRBV29-1 with TRBJ2-5, with 8 bases identical to TRBD2. Germline lookup yields CDR1 SQVTM and CDR2 ANQGSEA. This CDR3 is 14 amino acids long. Losses at the gene ends were 2 bases for V and 2 bases for J; bases not matched to a gene: 4. The chain's CDR3 is CSVELPGGQETQYF. DNA of the CDR3: TGCAGCGTTGAACTGCCGGGAGGGCAAGAGACCCAGTACTTC.

This clonotype was seen many times. This rearrangement joins TRBV20-1 to TRBJ2-1; D ambiguous. The CDR3 contains 12 residues. Germline V gene data show CDR1 as DFQATT and CDR2 as SNEGSKA (reference sequence). The CDR3 bases are TGCACCCGGGTGGGGTTATACAATGAGCAGTTCTTC. This gives the protein CTRVGLYNEQFF.

This clonotype was counted only a few times. The chain is built from TRBV5-1 and TRBJ2-2, with a tentative D call TRBD2 (5 bases). This CDR3 has 13 amino acids. CDR1 is SGHRS, CDR2 YFSETQ, per germline. V shed 0 bases and J shed 9 bases, with 9 bases lying between them. This chain's CDR3 is CASSLDWERELFF. CDR3 nucleotides: TGCGCCAGCAGCTTGGACTGGGAGAGGGAGCTGTTTTTT.

V is TRBV28 and J is TRBJ2-7, with unresolved D. V shed 3 bases and J shed 0 bases, with 6 bases lying between them. Germline loops: CDR1 MDHEN, CDR2 SYDVKM. The CDR3 is 13 residues long. CDR3 amino acids: CASSFPPSYEQYF. CDR3 bases: TGTGCCAGCAGTTTCCCTCCCTCCTACGAGCAGTACTTC.

This clonotype was counted at least ten times. This chain links TRBV7-3 with TRBJ2-3; 7 bases agree with TRBD1. CDR1 is SGHTA, CDR2 FQGTGA, per germline. Trimming cost V 2 bases and J 2 bases; bases outside gene matches: 10. This CDR3 has 17 amino acids. CDR3 coding DNA: TGTGCCAGCAGCTTATCCCGAGGGGGCTTAGTCACAGATACGCAGTATTTT. Its protein product is CASSLSRGGLVTDTQYF.

The chain combines TRBV3-1 with TRBJ2-1; D may be TRBD1 (5 bases). The V gene lost 1 base and the J gene lost 7 bases, with 14 bases spanning the gap. This CDR3 contains 15 residues. Germline loops: CDR1 LGHDT, CDR2 YNNKEL (reference sequence). CDR3 DNA sequence: TGTGCCAGCAGCCAAGGGGCCCAAAAGGGGAATGAGCAGTTCTTC. Amino acids: CASSQGAQKGNEQFF.

This clonotype was found a few times. The DNA of the CDR3 is TGTGCCAGCAGCTTGAAGTTCCTCGGGTCTGGCGGCTCCTACGAGCAGTACTTC. Amino acids: CASSLKFLGSGGSYEQYF. The rearrangement joins TRBV7-8 to TRBJ2-7; D unclear. V lost 3 bases and J 0 bases, leaving 21 bases between the germline ends. The CDR3 sequence is 18 residues long. Germline CDR1 SGHVS, CDR2 FQNEAQ.

The CDR3 DNA is TGCGCCAGCAGCTTAACAAGAGATGAGCAGTTCTTC. Protein product: CASSLTRDEQFF. The V call is TRBV5-1, the J call TRBJ2-1, with D unclear. Germline V gene data show CDR1 as SGHRS and CDR2 as YFSETQ. V was shortened by 2 bases and J by 8 bases, with 8 bases between the two germline ends. The CDR3 sequence is 12 residues long.

This clonotype was seen a handful of times. V and J are TRBV2 and TRBJ2-3, with TRBD2 as a possible D gene (6 bases). CDR1 is SNHLY and CDR2 is FYNNEI in the germline V gene. This CDR3 has 15 amino acids. V was trimmed by 4 bases and J by 0 bases, leaving 11 bases between them. CDR3 coding DNA: TGTGCCAGCAGTGGGGACTCGGCTAGCACAGATACGCAGTATTTT. This gives the protein CASSGDSASTDTQYF.

This clonotype has at least ten counts. The DNA of the CDR3 is TGCAGCGGCGTACCGGGACTAGCGGGAGCAGATGAGCAGTTCTTC. Translation: CSGVPGLAGADEQFF. The genes are TRBV29-1 and TRBJ2-1; 14 bases are shared with TRBD2. Germline V gene sequence: CDR1 SQVTM, CDR2 ANQGSEA. The CDR3 has 15 amino acids. V shed 7 bases, J shed 8 bases, and the junction held 10 bases outside the gene matches.

This clonotype was seen more than once but under ten times. The chain is built from TRBV7-3 and TRBJ2-3; D is undetermined. The CDR3 contains 14 residues. V lost 5 bases to trimming and J lost 5 bases, with 14 bases between them. Germline CDR1 SGHTA, CDR2 FQGTGA. The CDR3 DNA sequence: TGTGCCAGCAGCCCGAAGTACCTCAGAGATACGCAGTATTTT. Its protein product is CASSPKYLRDTQYF.

This clonotype was found many times. V and J are TRBV20-1 and TRBJ2-5; D not certain. The V and J ends lost 4 bases and 6 bases respectively, with 6 bases between them. The CDR3 is made up of 10 amino acids. The germline gives CDR1 DFQATT, CDR2 SNEGSKA (reference sequence). CDR3 sequence reads: CSAMDQTQYF. The CDR3 bases are TGCAGTGCTATGGACCAGACCCAGTACTTC.

The V gene is TRBV23-1, the J gene TRBJ2-7, with D perhaps matching TRBD1 (5 bases). TRBV23-1 is reported as an ORF; its role is uncertain. CDR3 size: 13 residues. V was trimmed by 3 bases and J by 2 bases, leaving 8 bases between them. In DNA, the CDR3 is TGCGCCAGCAGTCAGAACAGGCCCTACGAGCAGTACTTC. Amino acid sequence: CASSQNRPYEQYF.

This clonotype was seen ten or more times. This rearrangement joins TRBV27 to TRBJ2-5, with D possibly matching TRBD2 (5 bases). V shed 5 bases and J shed 1 base, with 8 bases lying between them. From germline, CDR1 is MNHEY and CDR2 SMNVEV (reference sequence). This CDR3 has 13 amino acids. The CDR3, as DNA: TGTGCCAGCAGTACTAGTGCCCAAGAGACCCAGTACTTC. As protein: CASSTSAQETQYF.

This chain connects TRBV4-1 to TRBJ2-2; TRBD2 matches 11 bases. V shed 3 bases and J 1 base; nucleotides not matched to a gene: 7. Germline V gene sequence: CDR1 MGHRA, CDR2 YSYEKL. The CDR3 is 18 residues long. CDR3 residues: CASSQMRLAGRNTGELFF. Here the CDR3 DNA reads TGCGCCAGCAGCCAGATGCGACTAGCGGGAAGGAACACCGGGGAGCTGTTTTTT.

In its sample, this clonotype was seen a few times. This chain links TRBV7-2 with TRBJ2-3; D uncertain. The germline V gene has CDR1 SGHTA and CDR2 FQGNSA. V was trimmed by 5 bases and J by 0 bases, leaving 9 bases between them. CDR3 length equals 14 residues. Here the CDR3 reads CASSPVASTDTQYF. CDR3 sequence (DNA): TGTGCCAGCAGCCCAGTGGCTAGCACAGATACGCAGTATTTT.

This clonotype was seen ten or more times. The chain is built from TRBV5-1 and TRBJ2-7; 7 bases are a match to TRBD1. V trimming: 5 bases; J trimming: 5 bases; junction bases outside the gene matches: 13. Germline values: CDR1 SGHRS, CDR2 YFSETQ. There are 15 residues in the CDR3. The CDR3 region has the DNA TGCGCCAGCAGGAGGGGGACAGTGCAGCTTGACGAGCAGTACTTC. Translating gives CASRRGTVQLDEQYF.